This section outlines one T cell receptor beta chain sequence together with its context. The data were taken from a study of blood T cell repertoires in COVID-19. Study overall: Whether acute or convalescent, the COVID-19 samples came from the United States, Italy and Spain. In each case, the material was cDNA or gDNA derived from T cells, B-cell-depleted T cells, or PBMCs.

Trimming cost V 5 bases and J 2 bases, with 14 bases left between them. The germline CDR1 and CDR2 sequences are MNHEY and SMNVEV (reference sequence). The CDR3 spans 15 residues. Source study methods: Amplifying reference gene primers gave estimates of nucleated cell counts. Produced via immunoSEQ multiplex PCR; TCRdb's table is partial and in-frame only. D and trimming come from the DNA, and the V and J calls and clone size come from that table. This sample has over 110,000 clones, with roughly 88% found just once. The clonotype comes from a woman in her fifties or sixties with acute or convalescent COVID-19. Sequencing was done on a sample of peripheral blood. The chain carries TRBV27 and TRBJ2-3; D call uncertain. In DNA form, the CDR3 reads TGTGCCAGCAGTAACCTAACGACTTCCACAGATACGCAGTATTTT. Translating gives CASSNLTTSTDTQYF.